The sequence of this T cell receptor beta chain was determined in a study of CD8+ T cells in alopecia areata. Study as a whole: Patients in the treated group were given tofacitinib by mouth, 5 to 10 mg twice a day.

This clone showed up just a few times. Germline lookup yields CDR1 SEHNR and CDR2 FQNEAQ (reference sequence). V was trimmed by 5 bases and J by 10 bases, leaving 12 bases between them. This CDR3 is built from 13 residues. Extracted RNA was reverse transcribed, and the resulting cDNA served as sequencing template. Only in-frame clones appear in the TCRdb table, and some are missing; sequencing was by immunoSEQ multiplex PCR. Of more than 150,000 clones in the sample, about 60% were seen once. The specimen comprised CD4+ T cells sorted from blood, sampled at week 0. This chain connects TRBV7-9 to TRBJ1-6; D uncertain. The receptor was isolated from a human donor with alopecia areata. The CDR3 is CASSQQQGSPLHF. The CDR3 DNA reads as TGTGCCAGCAGCCAACAACAAGGGTCACCCCTCCACTTT.